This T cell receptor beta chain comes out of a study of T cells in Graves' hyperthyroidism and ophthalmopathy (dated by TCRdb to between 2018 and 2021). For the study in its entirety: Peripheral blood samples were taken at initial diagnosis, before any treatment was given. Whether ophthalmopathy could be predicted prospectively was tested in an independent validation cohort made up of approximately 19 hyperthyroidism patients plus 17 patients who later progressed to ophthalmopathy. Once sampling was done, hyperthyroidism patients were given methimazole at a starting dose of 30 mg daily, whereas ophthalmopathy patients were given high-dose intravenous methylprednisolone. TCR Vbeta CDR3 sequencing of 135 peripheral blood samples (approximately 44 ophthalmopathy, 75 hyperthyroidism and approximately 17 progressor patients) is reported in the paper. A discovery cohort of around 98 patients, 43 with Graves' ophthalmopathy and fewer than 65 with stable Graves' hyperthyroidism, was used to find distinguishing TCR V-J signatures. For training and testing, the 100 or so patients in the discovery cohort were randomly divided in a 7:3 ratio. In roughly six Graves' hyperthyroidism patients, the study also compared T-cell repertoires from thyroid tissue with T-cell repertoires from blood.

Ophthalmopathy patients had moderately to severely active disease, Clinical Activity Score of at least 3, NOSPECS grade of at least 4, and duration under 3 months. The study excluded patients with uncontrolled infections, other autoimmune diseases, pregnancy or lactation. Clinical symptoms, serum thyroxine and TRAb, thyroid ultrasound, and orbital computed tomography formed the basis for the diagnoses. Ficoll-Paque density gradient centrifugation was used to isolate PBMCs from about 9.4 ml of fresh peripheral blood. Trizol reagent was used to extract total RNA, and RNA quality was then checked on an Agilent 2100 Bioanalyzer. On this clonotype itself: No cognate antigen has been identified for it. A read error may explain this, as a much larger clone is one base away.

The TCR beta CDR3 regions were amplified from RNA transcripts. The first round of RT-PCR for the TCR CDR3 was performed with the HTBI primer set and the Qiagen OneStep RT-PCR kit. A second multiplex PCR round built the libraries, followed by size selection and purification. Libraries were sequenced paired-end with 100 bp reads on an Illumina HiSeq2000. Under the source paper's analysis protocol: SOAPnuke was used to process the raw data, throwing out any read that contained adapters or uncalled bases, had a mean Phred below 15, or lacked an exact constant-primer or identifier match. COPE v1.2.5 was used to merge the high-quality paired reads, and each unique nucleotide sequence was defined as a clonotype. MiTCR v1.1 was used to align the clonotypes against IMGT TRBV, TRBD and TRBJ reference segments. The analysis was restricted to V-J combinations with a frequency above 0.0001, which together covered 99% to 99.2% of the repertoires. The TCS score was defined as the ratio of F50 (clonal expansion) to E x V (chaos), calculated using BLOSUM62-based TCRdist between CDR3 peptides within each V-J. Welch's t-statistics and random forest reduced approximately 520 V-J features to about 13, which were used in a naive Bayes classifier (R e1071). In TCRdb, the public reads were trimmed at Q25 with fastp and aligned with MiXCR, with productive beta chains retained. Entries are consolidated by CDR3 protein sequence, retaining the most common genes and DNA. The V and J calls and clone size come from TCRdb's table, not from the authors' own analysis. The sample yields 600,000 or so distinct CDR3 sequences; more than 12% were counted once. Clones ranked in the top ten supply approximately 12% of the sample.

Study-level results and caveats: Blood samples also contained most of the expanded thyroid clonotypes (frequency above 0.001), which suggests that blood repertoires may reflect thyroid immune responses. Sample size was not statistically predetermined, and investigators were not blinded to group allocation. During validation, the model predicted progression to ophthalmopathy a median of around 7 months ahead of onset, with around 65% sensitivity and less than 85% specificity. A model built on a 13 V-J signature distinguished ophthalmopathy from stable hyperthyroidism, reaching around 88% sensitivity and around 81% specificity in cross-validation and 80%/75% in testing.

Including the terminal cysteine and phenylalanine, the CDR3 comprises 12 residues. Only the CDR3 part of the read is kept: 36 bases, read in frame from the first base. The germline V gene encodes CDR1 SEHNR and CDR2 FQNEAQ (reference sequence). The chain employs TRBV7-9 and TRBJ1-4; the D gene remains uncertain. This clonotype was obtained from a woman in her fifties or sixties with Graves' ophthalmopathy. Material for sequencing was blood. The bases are TGTGCCAGCAACTTAGTACGCGAAAAACTGTTTTTT. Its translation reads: CASNLVREKLFF.